These T cell receptor beta chains were read from a single sample in a study of technical replicates of blood from a few donors. Only in-frame clones appear in the TCRdb table, and some are missing; sequencing was by immunoSEQ multiplex PCR. The sample consists of some 90,000 clones, about 95% of them appearing once. Source material: T cells isolated from PBMCs. These receptors were collected from a human donor in good health. CDR3s include the opening cysteine and the closing phenylalanine or tryptophan. D genes are given only for firm matches. Rows may omit the clone size; those that give it use once, few, many or a size class.

size	V	D	J	DNA	CDR3
-	TRBV28	TRBD1	TRBJ2-1	TGTGCCAGCAGTTTATCCGGGACAGGGACTGAGCAGTTCTTC	CASSLSGTGTEQFF
once	TRBV6-5	-	TRBJ2-2	TGTGCCAGCAGTTACGGAATAACGGGGTCAGAGCTGTTTTTT	CASSYGITGSELFF
-	TRBV5-1	-	TRBJ1-2	TGCGCCAGCAGCTTGGTCGTAGGAGATGGCTACACCTTC	CASSLVVGDGYTF
-	TRBV7-3	-	TRBJ1-2	TGTGCCAGCAGCTTAACTCCGGGCCCTGGGGGCTCCTACACCTTC	CASSLTPGPGGSYTF
-	TRBV27	-	TRBJ1-4	TGTGCCAGCAGTCTCAGGACAGTTAATGAAAAACTGTTTTTT	CASSLRTVNEKLFF
once	TRBV19	TRBD2	TRBJ2-1	TGTGCCAGTAGTCCGACTAGCGGGATGAGCTCCTACAATGAGCAGTTCTTC	CASSPTSGMSSYNEQFF
-	TRBV9	-	TRBJ1-1	TGTGCCAGCAGCGTAGGAGGGGGTAAGGGCACTGAAGCTTTCTTT	CASSVGGGKGTEAFF
-	TRBV28	TRBD1	TRBJ1-4	TGTGCCAGCAGTCCCGAAGGGACAGGGTTTACGGAAAAACTGTTTTTT	CASSPEGTGFTEKLFF
-	TRBV10-3	-	TRBJ1-1	TGTGCCATCAGTGACACCAGGGGAGGGACTGAAGCTTTCTTT	CAISDTRGGTEAFF
-	TRBV19	TRBD2	TRBJ2-3	TGTGCCAGTAGCGATGGGGGGGACTACCCCACAGATACGCAGTATTTT	CASSDGGDYPTDTQYF
-	TRBV5-6	TRBD2	TRBJ2-1	TGTGCCAGCAGCTGGGCTAGCGGGAGATACAATGAGCAGTTCTTC	CASSWASGRYNEQFF
-	TRBV11-3	TRBD1	TRBJ1-4	TGTGCCAGCAGCTATAGGACAGGGGCGGAAAAACTGTTTTTT	CASSYRTGAEKLFF
once	TRBV7-3	TRBD2	TRBJ2-1	TGTGCCAGCAGCTTTAGCGGGACGTACAATGAGCAGTTCTTC	CASSFSGTYNEQFF
-	TRBV19	-	TRBJ2-1	TGTGCCAGTAGTATGAGGAAAGGGGGAAATGAGCAGTTCTTC	CASSMRKGGNEQFF
-	TRBV9	-	TRBJ2-1	TGTGCCAGCAGCGTAGGACAGATTAATGAGCAGTTCTTC	CASSVGQINEQFF
-	TRBV29-1	TRBD1	TRBJ1-3	TGCAGCGTTGCCGGACAGGATTTAGCAAACACCATATATTTT	CSVAGQDLANTIYF
-	TRBV7-2	-	TRBJ2-5	TGTGCCAGCAGCTTAGTGGACAGTTTAGAGACCCAGTACTTC	CASSLVDSLETQYF
many	TRBV30	-	TRBJ2-4	TGTGCCTGGAGTGTTACTCTAGCCAAAAACATTCAGTACTTC	CAWSVTLAKNIQYF
-	TRBV7-8	TRBD1	TRBJ1-4	TGTGCCAGCAGCACTGGACAGGGGTGGGCTACAACTAATGAAAAACTGTTTTTT	CASSTGQGWATTNEKLFF
-	TRBV19	TRBD2	TRBJ2-1	TGTGCCAGTAGTGGCGGGAGCCTTCGCTCCTACAATGAGCAGTTCTTC	CASSGGSLRSYNEQFF
-	TRBV7-8	TRBD2	TRBJ2-3	TGTGCCAGCAGCTTATTTAGCGGGAGATATACGCAGTATTTT	CASSLFSGRYTQYF
-	TRBV6-6	TRBD1	TRBJ1-5	TGTGCCAGCAGTTACTGGACAGGACCCGGTCAGCCCCAGCATTTT	CASSYWTGPGQPQHF
-	TRBV7-7	-	TRBJ2-3	TGTGCCAGCAGCTTGGGGGCACTAACAGATACGCAGTATTTT	CASSLGALTDTQYF
-	TRBV28	TRBD1	TRBJ1-2	TGTGCCAGCAGTCTCGACAGGGCCAGAGCTAACTATGGCTACACCTTC	CASSLDRARANYGYTF
-	TRBV7-9	TRBD1	TRBJ1-1	TGTGCCAGCAGCTCGGACCAGGGGGCTGGGACTGAAGCTTTCTTT	CASSSDQGAGTEAFF
-	TRBV29-1	-	TRBJ2-6	TGCAGCGTTGTTTCGGTTTCTGGGGCCAACGTCCTGACTTTC	CSVVSVSGANVLTF
-	TRBV11-2	-	TRBJ2-7	TGTGCCAGCAGCCGGAGGGACAGAGCCTACGAGCAGTACTTC	CASSRRDRAYEQYF
-	TRBV14	TRBD1	TRBJ2-3	TGTGCCAGCAGCCAAGGGACAGGGGGCACAGATACGCAGTATTTT	CASSQGTGGTDTQYF
-	TRBV4-1	TRBD2	TRBJ2-7	TGCGCCAGCAGCCAATCTACGGGTAGCGGGATCTCCTACGAGCAGTACTTC	CASSQSTGSGISYEQYF
-	TRBV19	-	TRBJ2-1	TGTGCCAGTAGTATCGGCAGGGCCTCCTACAATGAGCAGTTCTTC	CASSIGRASYNEQFF
-	TRBV7-2	-	TRBJ2-5	TGTGCCAGCAGCTTATATGAGACCCAGTACTTC	CASSLYETQYF
-	TRBV14	TRBD2	TRBJ2-3	TGTGCCAGCAGCGTATATAGGACTAGCTTCACAGATACGCAGTATTTT	CASSVYRTSFTDTQYF
-	TRBV4-3	-	TRBJ1-3	TGCGCCAGCAGCCAAGATCTACAGAAGAACACCATATATTTT	CASSQDLQKNTIYF
-	TRBV7-8	-	TRBJ2-2	TGTGCCAGCAGCCCCCAGGAAAGTGGGAACACCGGGGAGCTGTTTTTT	CASSPQESGNTGELFF
-	TRBV11-3	-	TRBJ1-4	TGTGCCAGCAGCCGTGGGCAGTCGATTAATGAAAAACTGTTTTTT	CASSRGQSINEKLFF
-	TRBV15	-	TRBJ2-7	TGTGCCACCAAGGCAGGGGCGCACTACGAGCAGTACTTC	CATKAGAHYEQYF
-	TRBV28	-	TRBJ2-7	TGTGCCAGCAGTTTCGCAGGGTCATACGAGCAGTACTTC	CASSFAGSYEQYF
-	TRBV9	-	TRBJ2-1	TGTGCCAGCAGCGAGGGAGAAGCCCCCTACAATGAGCAGTTCTTC	CASSEGEAPYNEQFF
-	TRBV7-9	-	TRBJ2-6	TGTGCCAGCAGCTTTCGACTAGGAAACTCGGGGGCCAACGTCCTGACTTTC	CASSFRLGNSGANVLTF
once	TRBV5-1	-	TRBJ1-6	TGCGCCAGCAGCTTGGACAGTTATTCACCCCTCCACTTT	CASSLDSYSPLHF
-	TRBV6-5	-	TRBJ1-1	TGTGCCAGCAGTTTGGCAGGGGTGAACACTGAAGCTTTCTTT	CASSLAGVNTEAFF
once	TRBV9	TRBD2	TRBJ2-3	TGTGCCAGCAGCGCCCCGGGACTAGCGTCGACAGATACGCAGTATTTT	CASSAPGLASTDTQYF
-	TRBV9	-	TRBJ2-5	TGTGCCAGCAGCGTAGATAGAACTCAAGAGACCCAGTACTTC	CASSVDRTQETQYF